One sample yielded the 8 T cell receptor beta chains listed below, sequenced in a study of shared clonotypes between healthy human individuals (dated by TCRdb to about 2020). Receptor amplification or capture employed the immunoSEQ multiplex PCR assay. TCRdb took this table from immuneACCESS and kept in-frame rearrangements with V and J called. Such tables lack part of the clones; where checked against another copy, unresolved V genes explain under half of the gap, and the rest is unexplained. Counted in this sample were around 2.5 million clones; roughly 93% of them appeared once. The ten largest clones capture 0.36% of the sample. Material for sequencing was naive CD4+ T cells from PBMCs. The cell subset or site label for this specimen denotes: CD45RA+ positively selected. The receptors originated from a man aged 18 to 29 in good health. Some clones in this sample may be carry-over from other donors' samples.

The genes are TRBV11-2 and TRBJ2-1; D not certain. CDR1 is SGHAT, CDR2 FQNNGV, per germline. V lost 4 bases, J lost 4 bases, and 14 bases lay in between. The CDR3 totals 15 residues. The CDR3 protein is CASSSNLDFYNEQFF. The CDR3 nucleotides are TGTGCCAGCAGCTCGAACCTAGACTTTTACAATGAGCAGTTCTTC.

The V call is TRBV11-3, the J call TRBJ2-1, with TRBD2 matching over 9 bases. The V gene end was trimmed by 1 base and the J gene end by 8 bases; junction bases not matched to a gene: 12. The CDR3 has 17 amino acids. CDR1 SGHNT and CDR2 YENEEA come from the germline V gene. CDR3 loop: CASSLGVAGEVVDEQFF. CDR3 nucleotide sequence: TGTGCCAGCAGCTTAGGAGTAGCGGGAGAGGTGGTCGATGAGCAGTTCTTC.

This clone was seen only a few times. The chain joins TRBV2 to TRBJ2-1; D gene uncertain. CDR1 and CDR2 (germline): SNHLY, FYNNEI. Deletions cut 1 base from V and 3 bases from J, with 7 bases between. The CDR3 contains 14 residues. The CDR3 sequence is CASSEVAIYNEQFF. The CDR3 DNA reads TGTGCCAGCAGTGAAGTAGCCATCTACAATGAGCAGTTCTTC.

CDR3 sequence: CASSRGRLTTQETQYF. DNA for the CDR3: TGTGCCAGCAGCCGGGGAAGATTAACCACCCAAGAGACCCAGTACTTC. The gene calls are TRBV5-4 and TRBJ2-5; possible D gene TRBD2, 5 bases. CDR1 is SGHNT, CDR2 YYREEE, per germline (reference sequence). This CDR3 region has 16 residues. V was cut by 4 bases and J by 1 base, with 17 bases left in between.

The chain joins TRBV28 to TRBJ2-3; TRBD2 matches 15 bases. Per the germline V gene, CDR1 is MDHEN and CDR2 is SYDVKM. J was trimmed by 12 bases and V by 3 bases; bases with no gene match: 10. The CDR3 covers 16 residues. This CDR3 reads CASSFQQGLAGGHQYF. The CDR3 bases are TGTGCCAGCAGTTTCCAACAGGGACTAGCGGGAGGCCATCAGTATTTT. Drawing the rest from reference TRBV28 and TRBJ2-3, the complete variable domain is DVKVTQSSRYLVKRTGEKVFLECVQDMDHENMFWYRQDPGLGLRLIYFSYDVKMKEKGDIPEGYSVSREKKERFSLILESASTNQTSMYLCASSFQQGLAGGHQYFGPGTRLTVL.

The chain couples TRBV28 to TRBJ1-3; the D is unclear. The CDR3 sequence is 12 residues long. V was cut by 7 bases and J by 2 bases, with 6 bases left in between. Germline V CDR1 and CDR2: MDHEN, SYDVKM. The CDR3 protein is CASTAPGNTIYF. The DNA of the CDR3 is TGTGCCAGCACGGCTCCTGGAAACACCATATATTTT.

The V call is TRBV6-1, the J call TRBJ2-1; TRBD2 matches 7 bases. Germline V gives CDR1 MNHNS, CDR2 SASEGT. J gave up 4 bases and V 10 bases, and 13 bases lay outside the gene matches. This CDR3 region has 15 residues. CDR3 sequence: CATIMGGVAYNEQFF. As DNA, the CDR3 is TGTGCCACTATAATGGGGGGGGTGGCATACAATGAGCAGTTCTTC.

The chain uses TRBV14 and TRBJ1-2, with 9 positions matching TRBD1. The CDR3 consists of 15 residues. Germline V gene data show CDR1 as SGHDN and CDR2 as FVKESK. With V trimmed by 1 base and J by 5 bases, 5 bases remained unmatched. CDR3 amino acids: CASSQVRDRVYGYTF. As DNA, the CDR3 is TGTGCCAGCAGCCAAGTCCGGGACAGGGTGTATGGCTACACCTTC.